The rows below give T cell receptor beta chains drawn from one sample of a study of type 1 and type 2 diabetes patients. TCRdb reprocessed the multiplex PCR reads with MiXCR, giving one entry per CDR3 protein. This table holds fewer than 300,000 distinct CDR3 sequences, approximately 50% found once. The specimen sequenced was peripheral blood mononuclear cells (PBMCs). The receptors derive from a man between 18 and 35 years old with type 2 diabetes. Each CDR3 is given with its conserved first and last residue. Each record gives: clone size, D gene, V gene, J gene, CDR3 DNA, CDR3 protein. D genes are given only for firm matches. A row's size may be missing; if present it is once, few, many or a size class.

few	-	TRBV19	TRBJ1-1	TGTGCCAGTGACTACGAGGGCACTGAAGCTTTCTTT	CASDYEGTEAFF
few	-	TRBV4-3	TRBJ2-1	TGCGCCAGCAGCCACGGGACTTCCTACAATGAGCAGTTCTTC	CASSHGTSYNEQFF
-	-	TRBV7-8	TRBJ2-1	TGTGCCAGCAGCTTAGTCGGCAGGGCCCAGGGTGAGCAGTTCTTC	CASSLVGRAQGEQFF
-	TRBD2	TRBV9	TRBJ2-7	TGTGCCAGCAGCCGCGGGGGAGCATCCTACGAGCAGTACTTC	CASSRGGASYEQYF
-	-	TRBV4-1	TRBJ1-1	TGCGCCAGCAGCCAGTCCGGGACAGAAGCTTTCTTT	CASSQSGTEAFF
once	-	TRBV10-1	TRBJ1-1	TGCGCCAGCAGTGTGCGACAGTTCTTCACTGAAGCTTTCTTT	CASSVRQFFTEAFF
-	-	TRBV6-6	TRBJ1-2	TGTGCCAGCAAGGGAGGCTATGGCTACACCTTC	CASKGGYGYTF
-	-	TRBV4-3	TRBJ1-1	TGCGCCAGCAGCCAAAGCACATCGGGGAACACTGAAGCTTTCTTT	CASSQSTSGNTEAFF
few	TRBD1	TRBV10-3	TRBJ1-5	TGTGCCTCCCAGAGGACAGGGGATAATCAGCCCCAGCATTTT	CASQRTGDNQPQHF
-	TRBD1	TRBV9	TRBJ1-4	TGTGCCAGCAGCCCGAGTACCTACAGGGGGGCAAAACTGTTTTTT	CASSPSTYRGAKLFF
-	-	TRBV9	TRBJ1-6	TGTGCCAGCAGTCAAACCGGGACCGCGGGGTCACCCCTCCACTTT	CASSQTGTAGSPLHF
once	-	TRBV5-6	TRBJ1-4	TGTGCCAGCAGCTTGCAGGGAATGGGGAATGAAAAACTGTTTTTT	CASSLQGMGNEKLFF
-	TRBD1	TRBV18	TRBJ1-1	TGTGCCAGCTCACCTATTGGACAGGGAGAGGGAGCTTTCTTT	CASSPIGQGEGAFF
-	TRBD1	TRBV2	TRBJ1-1	TGTGCCAGCAGTGAAAGGGACAGGGTTTCTGAAGCTTTCTTT	CASSERDRVSEAFF
many	-	TRBV10-3	TRBJ2-2	TGTGCCATCAGTGAAAGGACCGGGGAGCTGTTTTTT	CAISERTGELFF
few	-	TRBV7-3	TRBJ2-1	TGTGCCAGCAGCTCCCATTTAGCGGATGCTTACAATGAGCAGTTCTTC	CASSSHLADAYNEQFF
-	TRBD1	TRBV24-1	TRBJ2-5	TGTGCCACCAGTGATTCTGGACAGGGTGAGACCCAGTACTTC	CATSDSGQGETQYF
-	TRBD2	TRBV19	TRBJ2-1	TGTGCCAGTAGCCTAGGGACTAGCGGCTACAATGAGCAGTTCTTC	CASSLGTSGYNEQFF
-	TRBD1	TRBV4-3	TRBJ1-2	TGCGCCAGCAGCCTACTGGGACAGGGAAACGATGGCTACACCTTC	CASSLLGQGNDGYTF
-	-	TRBV7-3	TRBJ2-2	TGTGCCAGCAGCTCATCTACACGAAACACCGGGGAGCTGTTTTTT	CASSSSTRNTGELFF
-	-	TRBV7-3	TRBJ2-5	TGTGCCAGCAGCTTTTCCGATTTTGGGCAAGAGACCCAGTACTTC	CASSFSDFGQETQYF
-	TRBD2	TRBV9	TRBJ2-1	TGTGCCAGCAGCGCGAGCGGGACCGAGCGGAATGAGCAGTTCTTC	CASSASGTERNEQFF
few	TRBD1	TRBV19	TRBJ2-7	TGTGCCAGTAGTGACCGGGACAGGGAGTCCGAGCAGTACTTC	CASSDRDRESEQYF
-	-	TRBV4-2	TRBJ2-7	TGTGCCAGCAGCTTGGAATACAGGAGATTAGACGAGCAGTACTTC	CASSLEYRRLDEQYF
once	TRBD2	TRBV10-1	TRBJ2-1	TGCGCCAGCAGTGAGGTTAGCGGGAATGAGCAGTTCTTC	CASSEVSGNEQFF
-	-	TRBV2	TRBJ2-2	TGTGCCAGCAGTGAGGGGAGAGGAGACGGGGAGCTGTTTTTT	CASSEGRGDGELFF
few	TRBD2	TRBV5-1	TRBJ2-1	TGCGCCACTCAGCGGGAGGGACACTACAATGAGCAGTTCTTC	CATQREGHYNEQFF
once	-	TRBV29-1	TRBJ2-1	TGCAGCGCGACAGGAGGTCGGGAGAATGAGCAGTTCTTC	CSATGGRENEQFF
-	-	TRBV5-1	TRBJ2-1	TGCGCCAGCAGCGGGCAAAAGAATGAGCAGTTCTTC	CASSGQKNEQFF
-	-	TRBV10-3	TRBJ1-1	TGTGCCATCAGTGGTATCCGGGGGAACACTGAAGCTTTCTTT	CAISGIRGNTEAFF
few	TRBD1	TRBV19	TRBJ2-7	TGTGCCAGTAGTATCTCCGGGACAGGGGATTACGAGCAGTACTTC	CASSISGTGDYEQYF
-	-	TRBV19	TRBJ1-4	TGTGCCAGTAGCTGGCAGGGTAATGAAAAACTGTTTTTT	CASSWQGNEKLFF
few	TRBD1	TRBV7-2	TRBJ2-1	TGTGCCAGCAGCTTCGCCCTACCGGACAGGGTCAATGAGCAGTTCTTC	CASSFALPDRVNEQFF
-	TRBD1	TRBV2	TRBJ1-5	TGTGCCAGCAGTGATCCGACAGGGGGCAATCAGCCCCAGCATTTT	CASSDPTGGNQPQHF
-	TRBD1	TRBV7-6	TRBJ2-1	TGTGCCAGCAGCTTCCGGGACAGGGCCGATGAGCAGTTCTTC	CASSFRDRADEQFF
-	-	TRBV7-2	TRBJ2-2	TGTGCCAGCAGCCATACTGGGACCTACACCGGGGAGCTGTTTTTT	CASSHTGTYTGELFF
-	-	TRBV29-1	TRBJ1-1	TGCAGCGTTGATCATGGGGGACCGAACACTGAAGCTTTCTTT	CSVDHGGPNTEAFF
few	-	TRBV19	TRBJ1-1	TGTGCCAGTAGTACCCTTCGGGGAGTGAACACTGAAGCTTTCTTT	CASSTLRGVNTEAFF
few	-	TRBV28	TRBJ1-4	TGTGCCAGCAGATTAAGTATGGAAAAACTGTTTTTT	CASRLSMEKLFF
many	-	TRBV14	TRBJ1-5	TGTGCCAGCAGCCAAGAAGGGAATCAGCCCCAGCATTTT	CASSQEGNQPQHF
once	-	TRBV16	TRBJ2-1	TGTGCCAGCAGCCTCAGGCCCTACAATGAGCAGTTCTTC	CASSLRPYNEQFF
few	-	TRBV7-2	TRBJ1-1	TGTGCCAGCAGCTTAGTTCCAGGGATGACTGAAGCTTTCTTT	CASSLVPGMTEAFF
-	-	TRBV20-1	TRBJ1-5	TGCAGTGCTAGAAGAGGTGTGGGAGCGGGTAGCAATCAGCCCCAGCATTTT	CSARRGVGAGSNQPQHF